In its sample, the clone carrying this T cell receptor beta chain was seen a few times. The antigen remains undetermined. This PCR relied on a set of 60 Vbeta primers and 13 Jbeta primers. Produced via immunoSEQ multiplex PCR; TCRdb's table is partial and in-frame only. The profile shows some 110,000 clones, 75% of them singletons. This sample is part of a study of cytomegalovirus exposure and HLA in healthy donors. Overall study results and limits: DRB1 showed the most TCR associations and HLA-C the fewest in a later analysis, as rates varied by HLA locus.

Germline V gene data show CDR1 as LGHNA and CDR2 as YSLEER. This CDR3 region has 15 residues. Trimming took off 0 bases at V and 7 bases at J, with 13 bases between the two ends. Sample: PBMCs. This chain uses TRBV4-3 with TRBJ1-5; D is undetermined. This receptor was taken from a man aged 35 to 55 in good health and CMV-seronegative. CDR3 loop: CASSQEMTARQPQHF. CDR3 bases: TGCGCCAGCAGCCAAGAGATGACGGCCAGGCAGCCCCAGCATTTT.